This T cell receptor beta chain was sequenced for a study of blood T cell repertoires in COVID-19. The trim removed 2 bases at V and 4 bases at J, leaving 2 bases unmatched. The germline gives CDR1 MNHEY, CDR2 SVGEGT. This CDR3 region has 14 residues. Original analysis: Reference gene primer amplification in the assay estimated nucleated cell counts. Sequencing used immunoSEQ multiplex PCR; TCRdb keeps in-frame clones, though not all of them. D and trimming come from the DNA, and the V and J calls and clone size come from that table. The table includes 250,000 to 350,000 clones, around 89% detected once.

This receptor was taken from a woman in her forties or fifties with COVID-19, enrolled during active disease. Sequencing was performed on peripheral blood. The chain joins TRBV6-2 or TRBV6-3 to TRBJ1-2; 9 nucleotides agree with TRBD1. CDR3 protein: CASSYADRGYGYTF. CDR3 in DNA: TGTGCCAGCAGTTACGCGGACAGGGGCTATGGCTACACCTTC.